The sequence of this T cell receptor beta chain was determined in a study of cytomegalovirus exposure and HLA in healthy donors. TCRdb keeps only in-frame clones here, not all; method: immunoSEQ multiplex PCR. The sample includes about 200,000 clones, around 80% of them seen just once. This clone was counted between two and nine times. CDR3 length: 14 amino acids. V was pared by 0 bases and J by 10 bases, with 13 bases between. The germline V gene encodes CDR1 GTSNPN and CDR2 SVGIG (reference sequence). The TCR sequence derives from a woman in her 30s in good health and CMV-seronegative. Material for sequencing was PBMCs. The V call is TRBV30, the J call TRBJ1-6, with D possibly TRBD1 on 6 matching bases. The CDR3 region is CAWSVQGTGSPLHF. DNA of the CDR3: TGTGCCTGGAGTGTGCAGGGGACCGGATCACCCCTCCACTTT.